The 5 T cell receptor beta chains below were found in one sample sequenced in a study of vaccination effects on CD4 cells after COVID-19. These receptors are not linked to any known antigen. Assay: immunoSEQ multiplex PCR; the TCRdb copy retains only in-frame clones and omits some. Found here are about 73,000 clones, around 67% of them singletons; the top ten hold 2% to 3%. CD4+ T cell isolation took place after approximately 11 days of culture. Vaccination of participants consisted of two doses of either the BNT162b2 or mRNA-1273 vaccine. The starting material was CD4+ T cells from PBMCs cultured without peptide, obtained after COVID-19 vaccination. The receptor source for this set is a human donor who received a COVID-19 vaccine.

This clone has a single count. V and J are TRBV24-1 and TRBJ2-7; D is undetermined. Trimming pared 6 bases from V and 4 bases from J, leaving 18 bases between. The CDR3 contains 15 residues. Germline V gene data show CDR1 as KGHDR and CDR2 as SFDVKD. The CDR3 region has the DNA TGTGCCACCAGTCCCCGGGTGGGGAATCAATACGAGCAGTACGTC. This translates into CATSPRVGNQYEQYV.

The chain joins TRBV5-1 to TRBJ1-1; D remains unclear. Trimming removed 0 bases from V and 1 base from J, with 7 bases in between. The CDR3 sequence is 14 residues long. Germline assignment: CDR1 SGHRS and CDR2 YFSETQ. The CDR3 nucleotides are TGCGCCAGCAGCTTGGGACCAACGAACACTGAAGCTTTCTTT. It yields the protein CASSLGPTNTEAFF. The full variable domain, completed using reference TRBV5-1 and TRBJ1-1, is KAGVTQTPRYLIKTRGQQVTLSCSPISGHRSVSWYQQTPGQGLQFLFEYFSETQRNKGNFPGRFSGRQFSNSRSEMNVSTLELGDSALYLCASSLGPTNTEAFFGQGTRLTVV.

The chain couples TRBV13 to TRBJ1-6; possibly TRBD1 for D (6 bases). CDR1 PRHDT and CDR2 FYEKMQ come from the germline V gene (reference sequence). This CDR3 is built from 15 residues. Trimming removed 3 bases at V and 7 bases at J, with 13 bases between. The CDR3 nucleotides are TGTGCCAGCAGCTTGATGGACAGAGAAAATTCACCCCTCCACTTT. This translates into CASSLMDRENSPLHF.

This clone was detected a few times. The rearrangement uses TRBV10-3 and TRBJ1-1, with no clear D. V was trimmed by 3 bases and J by 2 bases, leaving 4 bases between them. Germline CDR1 and CDR2: ENHRY and SYGVKD. The CDR3 extends over 12 amino acids. CDR3 sequence (DNA): TGTGCCATCAGTGAATTTAACACTGAAGCTTTCTTT. Amino acid sequence: CAISEFNTEAFF.

This clone has more than one count but fewer than ten. This chain connects TRBV18 to TRBJ2-1; maybe TRBD2 (6 bases). V was clipped by 3 bases and J by 6 bases, with 15 bases between them. Germline loops: CDR1 KGHSH, CDR2 LQKENI. The CDR3 is made up of 15 amino acids. CDR3 residues: CASSPTAGRLNEQFF. The CDR3, as DNA: TGTGCCAGCTCACCGACGGCGGGGAGACTCAATGAGCAGTTCTTC.